Listed below are T cell receptor beta chains from one sample, sequenced in a study of T cells in localized non-small cell lung cancer. Clones were read by immunoSEQ multiplex PCR, and TCRdb kept only the in-frame ones, dropping some. Of about 48,000 clones detected, 60% to 85% appear once; the ten largest clones hold less than 20%. The source material was peripheral blood, sampled before any cancer treatment. These TCRs come from a man between 40 and 75 years old with stage I squamous cell lung carcinoma. The CDR3 runs from the conserved cysteine through the conserved F or W. D genes are given only for firm matches. Size tells how often a clone was seen (once, few, many) or the class of an expanded clone, and some rows leave it out.

.,.,TRBV11-3,TRBJ2-3,CASSHGQTSTDTQYF,TGTGCCAGCAGCCATGGACAGACTAGCACAGATACGCAGTATTTT
.,.,TRBV7-9,TRBJ2-4,CASRGEIPKNIQYF,TGTGCCAGCAGAGGGGAAATCCCCAAAAACATTCAGTACTTC
TRBD1,.,TRBV4-2,TRBJ1-1,CASSQGRGPNTEAFF,TGTGCCAGCAGCCAAGGGAGGGGGCCGAACACTGAAGCTTTCTTT
TRBD2,.,TRBV28,TRBJ2-1,CASSLRGGHNEQFF,TGTGCCAGCAGTTTGCGGGGGGGCCACAATGAGCAGTTCTTC
.,.,TRBV5-5,TRBJ2-7,CASSLAYRTDTFSYEQYF,TGTGCCAGCAGCTTGGCCTATCGGACAGACACCTTCTCCTACGAGCAGTACTTC
.,.,TRBV5-6,TRBJ1-1,CASSLGARGGDEAFF,TGTGCCAGCAGCTTGGGGGCCAGAGGAGGAGATGAAGCTTTCTTT
.,once,TRBV6-1,TRBJ2-5,CASSDVGETQYF,TGTGCCAGCAGTGATGTCGGTGAGACCCAGTACTTC
.,.,TRBV11-1,TRBJ1-6,CASSFSGGNSPLHF,TGTGCCAGCAGCTTCAGTGGGGGTAATTCACCCCTCCACTTT
TRBD1,.,TRBV6-1,TRBJ2-5,CATARDRVGETQYF,TGTGCCACAGCCCGGGACAGGGTGGGGGAGACCCAGTACTTC
TRBD1,.,TRBV9,TRBJ1-2,CASSVAEGASDGYTF,TGTGCCAGCAGCGTAGCTGAGGGGGCGTCGGATGGCTACACCTTC
.,.,TRBV25-1,TRBJ2-7,CASSEWGDGDEQYF,TGTGCCAGCAGTGAATGGGGGGACGGCGACGAGCAGTACTTC
.,.,TRBV7-7,TRBJ2-3,CASSADGRQYF,TGTGCTAGCAGCGCGGACGGCCGGCAGTATTTT
.,.,TRBV5-1,TRBJ2-2,CASSLRGSAGELFF,TGCGCCAGCAGCTTGCGGGGGTCGGCCGGGGAGCTGTTTTTT
.,once,TRBV6-5,TRBJ2-7,CASSYSSYEQYF,TGTGCCAGCAGTTACTCGTCCTACGAGCAGTACTTC